One and the same sample provided the 11 T cell receptor beta chains below, sequenced in a study of blood T cell repertoires in COVID-19. TCRdb's copy holds only in-frame clones and misses some; the assay was immunoSEQ multiplex PCR. The sample contains fewer than 300,000 clones, approximately 84% of which appear only once. Sample: peripheral blood. These receptors were taken from a human donor with COVID-19, enrolled during active disease. The donor label of this sample is uncertain.

This chain connects TRBV7-9 to TRBJ1-2; no definite D call. The CDR3 consists of 11 residues. Per the germline V gene, CDR1 is SEHNR and CDR2 is FQNEAQ (reference sequence). V lost 8 bases to trimming and J lost 5 bases, with 9 bases between them. The CDR3: CASGELYGYTF. The CDR3 DNA follows: TGTGCCAGCGGAGAATTGTATGGCTACACCTTC.

This sequence joins TRBV3-1 (or the pseudogene TRBV3-2) and TRBJ2-1; TRBD2 matches at 14 bases. After removal of 4 bases from V and 9 bases from J, the junction contained 5 bases not matched to a gene. This CDR3 region has 15 residues. Germline-derived CDR1 and CDR2 are LGHDT and YNNKEL (reference sequence). DNA of the CDR3: TGTGCCAGCAGCCCGGGACTAGCGGGAGTATGTGAGCAGTTCTTC. Translating gives CASSPGLAGVCEQFF.

The CDR3 loop reads CASSQGASTDTQYF. The CDR3, as DNA: TGTGCCAGCAGCCAGGGGGCAAGCACAGATACGCAGTATTTT. The V call is TRBV3-1 (or the pseudogene TRBV3-2), the J call TRBJ2-3, with D possibly matching TRBD1 (6 bases). This CDR3 spans 14 amino acids. The V end was cut by 3 bases, the J end by 0 bases, with 7 bases between. The germline V gene encodes CDR1 LGHDT and CDR2 YNNKEL (reference sequence).

V is TRBV30 and J is TRBJ2-3; 10 positions match TRBD2. Germline CDR1 is GTSNPN and CDR2 is SVGIG (reference sequence). The J segment lost 6 bases and the V segment lost 4 bases, leaving 13 bases of the junction unmatched. This CDR3 region has 16 residues. CDR3 loop: CAWTAGLAEAWDTQYF. CDR3 nucleotides: TGTGCCTGGACTGCCGGACTAGCGGAGGCCTGGGATACGCAGTATTTT. Variable domain in full (rest from reference TRBV30 and TRBJ2-3): SQTIHQWPATLVQPVGSPLSLECTVEGTSNPNLYWYRQAAGRGLQLLFYSVGIGQISSEVPQNLSASRPQDRQFILSSKKLLLSDSGFYLCAWTAGLAEAWDTQYFGPGTRLTVL.

The V and J genes are TRBV28 and TRBJ2-5; tentatively, D is TRBD1 (7 bases). Trimming removed 2 bases at V and 6 bases at J, with 16 bases between. The CDR3 is 15 residues long. The V gene's germline CDR1 is MDHEN and CDR2 SYDVKM. The CDR3 coding sequence is TGTGCCAGCAGTTTAACCAGGGGGGATAGGCAGACCCAGTACTTC. This encodes CASSLTRGDRQTQYF.

The chain recombines TRBV27 with TRBJ2-1, with a possible D match to TRBD2 (5 bases). The CDR3 runs 14 residues. CDR1 is MNHEY and CDR2 is SMNVEV in the germline V gene (reference sequence). Trimming took 3 bases from V and 6 from J, leaving 12 bases between them. The CDR3 sequence is CASSLAVAGNEQFF. The CDR3 DNA sequence: TGTGCCAGCAGTTTGGCGGTGGCGGGCAATGAGCAGTTCTTC.

This chain uses TRBV19 with TRBJ2-7; D unresolved. Germline V CDR1 and CDR2: LNHDA, SQIVND (reference sequence). Trimming pared 7 bases from V and 2 bases from J, leaving 9 bases between. The CDR3 runs 12 residues. The CDR3 DNA follows: TGTGCCAGTATAAACAGACCCTACGAGCAGTACTTC. This gives the protein CASINRPYEQYF.

This chain connects TRBV4-1 to TRBJ2-7; TRBD2 is a possible D gene (5 bases). CDR3 length: 13 amino acids. Deletions cut 0 bases from V and 9 bases from J, with 12 bases between. The germline V gene encodes CDR1 MGHRA and CDR2 YSYEKL. The CDR3 DNA reads as TGCGCCAGCAGCCAAGATTACCGGGATTGGCAGTACTTC. Translating gives CASSQDYRDWQYF.

V gene TRBV7-3 combines with J gene TRBJ2-1, with 8 bases that match TRBD1. Looked up from germline, CDR1 is SGHTA and CDR2 is FQGTGA. The trim removed 5 bases at V and 7 bases at J, leaving 10 bases unmatched. CDR3 length: 15 residues. For the CDR3, the DNA is TGTGCCAGCAGCCCCCGACAGGGGTTGGGAAATGAGCAGTTCTTC. Translated, it gives CASSPRQGLGNEQFF.

CDR3 in amino acids: CASSLAGQRETQYF. DNA of the CDR3: TGCGCCAGCAGCTTGGCCGGCCAGAGGGAGACCCAGTACTTC. This chain joins TRBV5-1 and TRBJ2-5; D remains ambiguous. With 0 bases removed from V and 5 bases from J, the gap between germline ends came to 11 bases. Germline V gene lookup returns CDR1 SGHRS and CDR2 YFSETQ. The CDR3 runs 14 residues.

V usage is TRBV19 and J usage is TRBJ2-3, with D tentatively TRBD1 (5 bases). This CDR3 has 18 amino acids. The V end lost 5 bases, the J end lost 0 bases, and 21 bases lay between the germline ends. Looked up from germline, CDR1 is LNHDA and CDR2 is SQIVND (reference sequence). The CDR3 region is CASSPLWGPLSSTDTQYF. In DNA form, the CDR3 reads TGTGCCAGTAGTCCCCTGTGGGGCCCCCTCTCTAGCACAGATACGCAGTATTTT.